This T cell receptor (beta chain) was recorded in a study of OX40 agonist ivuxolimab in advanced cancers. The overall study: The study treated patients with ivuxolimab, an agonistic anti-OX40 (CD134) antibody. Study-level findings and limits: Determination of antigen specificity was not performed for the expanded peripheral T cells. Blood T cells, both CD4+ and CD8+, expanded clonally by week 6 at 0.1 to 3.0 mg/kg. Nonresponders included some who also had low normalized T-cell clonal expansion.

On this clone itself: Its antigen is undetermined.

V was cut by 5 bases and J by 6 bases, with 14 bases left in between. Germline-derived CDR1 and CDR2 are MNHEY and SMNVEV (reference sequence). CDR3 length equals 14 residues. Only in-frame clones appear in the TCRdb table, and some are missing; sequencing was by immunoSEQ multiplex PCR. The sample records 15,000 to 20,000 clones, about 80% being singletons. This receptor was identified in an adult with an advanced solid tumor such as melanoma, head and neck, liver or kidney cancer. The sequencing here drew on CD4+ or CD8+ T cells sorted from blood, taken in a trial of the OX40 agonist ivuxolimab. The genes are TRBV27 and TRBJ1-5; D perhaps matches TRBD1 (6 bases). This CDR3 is CASSRGGAGQPQHF. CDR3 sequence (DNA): TGTGCCAGCAGTCGGGGGGGGGCGGGTCAGCCCCAGCATTTT.